This T cell receptor (beta chain) was recovered during a study of tumor-infiltrating lymphocytes in primary liver carcinoma. Starting material for RNA and DNA co-extraction consisted of about 17-34 mg of unsorted bulk tissue. Study results and caveats: Researchers found tumor-adjacent and tumor-blood pairs overlapped less than tumor region pairs.

CDR3 size: 14 residues. V shed 4 bases and J 4 bases; nucleotides not matched to a gene: 3. Germline V gene lookup returns CDR1 SGHTA and CDR2 FQGNSA. TCR beta cDNA came from around 500 ng total RNA, primed with a constant-region primer. ARM-PCR, slightly modified, supplied the TCR beta libraries through three nested multiplex PCR rounds. Forward primers for TRBV1-TRBV30 and a C-beta reverse primer served the first two PCR rounds, at around 11 cycles each. MiXCR, applied by TCRdb to the multiplex PCR reads, yields one record per CDR3 protein. Of 95,000 to 100,000 distinct CDR3 sequences listed, around 71% are singletons. This clonotype was observed a handful of times. Its specificity is not known.

Sequencing was carried out using liver tumor tissue from sampling region 2. Indicated subset: tumor region T2, inferior pole. The rearrangement links TRBV7-2 to TRBJ1-2, with 10 bases that match TRBD1. The receptor was isolated from a woman in her sixties or seventies with primary liver carcinoma and hepatitis B virus infection. CDR3 bases: TGTGCCAGCAGCTCAAGGACAGGGGGCTATGGCTACACCTTC. Protein: CASSSRTGGYGYTF.